Shown below are 9 T cell receptor beta chains from a single sample sequenced in a study of blood T cell repertoires in COVID-19. Data came from immunoSEQ multiplex PCR; TCRdb stores just in-frame clones and leaves some out. The table has tens of thousands of clones, around 90% seen once. The specimen was peripheral blood. The receptors derive from a woman older than 75 with active COVID-19.

This clone was seen a single time. The rearrangement joins TRBV11-2 to TRBJ2-3; 7 bases line up with TRBD1. Germline CDR1 and CDR2: SGHAT and FQNNGV. The CDR3 runs 16 residues. Unmatched junction bases numbered 11, after V lost 5 bases and J lost 3 bases. CDR3 in amino acids: CASSAVKGAGTDTQYF. The CDR3 nucleotides are TGTGCCAGCAGCGCGGTAAAGGGGGCTGGGACAGATACGCAGTATTTT.

The chain links TRBV9 to TRBJ2-2; tentatively, D is TRBD1 (6 bases). CDR3 length: 13 amino acids. Trimming left V 4 bases short and J 4 bases short, with 8 bases between. The germline CDR1 and CDR2 sequences are SGDLS and YYNGEE. CDR3 sequence: CASSRTATGELFF. CDR3 DNA sequence: TGTGCCAGCAGCCGGACAGCCACCGGGGAGCTGTTTTTT.

This chain uses TRBV5-4 with TRBJ1-1; D is undetermined. Germline V gene sequence: CDR1 SGHNT, CDR2 YYREEE (reference sequence). The CDR3 covers 15 residues. Trimming took off 4 bases at V and 5 bases at J, with 18 bases between the two ends. The CDR3 protein is CASSPEEGRWTEAFF. CDR3 in DNA: TGTGCCAGCAGCCCGGAAGAGGGCCGCTGGACTGAAGCTTTCTTT.

The genes are TRBV29-1 and TRBJ2-3; D is possibly TRBD2 (5 bases). The length of the CDR3 is 13 residues. Germline CDR1 and CDR2: SQVTM and ANQGSEA. The V end was cut by 6 bases, the J end by 5 bases, with 15 bases between. The CDR3 spells CSVRVLAGDTQYF. The CDR3 DNA follows: TGCAGCGTGAGGGTCCTCGCGGGAGATACGCAGTATTTT.

This sequence joins TRBV27 and TRBJ2-1, with D perhaps matching TRBD1 (6 bases). Trimming took 5 bases from V and 7 from J, leaving 18 bases between them. Per germline, CDR1 MNHEY and CDR2 SMNVEV (reference sequence). This CDR3 contains 15 residues. In nucleotides, the CDR3 is TGTGCCAGCAGTCTGAGGACAGTTCTTCCTAATGAGCAGTTCTTC. Its protein is CASSLRTVLPNEQFF.

Only a few counts were recorded for this clone. The chain employs TRBV24-1 and TRBJ2-7; D is unresolved. Trimming left V 0 bases short and J 3 bases short, with 20 bases between. CDR3 length: 18 residues. Germline CDR1 reads KGHDR; CDR2 reads SFDVKD. The CDR3 DNA follows: TGTGCCACCAGTGATTTGCTAGGAGAGGTCCAAGGCGGCTACGAGCAGTACTTC. It specifies CATSDLLGEVQGGYEQYF.

The gene calls are TRBV7-2 and TRBJ2-2, with unresolved D. The V and J ends lost 5 bases and 5 bases respectively, with 12 bases between them. The germline V gene has CDR1 SGHTA and CDR2 FQGNSA. The CDR3 has 14 residues. Written as DNA, the CDR3 is TGTGCCAGCAGCCCACTTCGCTTGACCGGGGAGCTGTTTTTT. It translates to CASSPLRLTGELFF.

The chain carries TRBV14 and TRBJ1-1, with no clear D. CDR1 is SGHDN and CDR2 is FVKESK in the germline V gene. Trimming took 1 base from V and 0 from J, leaving 21 bases between them. This CDR3 contains 19 residues. The CDR3 bases are TGTGCCAGCAGCCAAGGGCAGGTCCTATCCTTCTCCATGAACACTGAAGCTTTCTTT. Protein sequence: CASSQGQVLSFSMNTEAFF.

This chain joins TRBV9 and TRBJ2-7, with TRBD2 identical over 8 bases. CDR3 size: 16 residues. Germline V gene sequence: CDR1 SGDLS, CDR2 YYNGEE. After removal of 0 bases from V and 7 bases from J, the junction contained 12 bases not matched to a gene. The CDR3 here is CASSVAERELGREQYF. CDR3 bases: TGTGCCAGCAGCGTAGCAGAGCGGGAGCTTGGGAGGGAGCAGTACTTC.